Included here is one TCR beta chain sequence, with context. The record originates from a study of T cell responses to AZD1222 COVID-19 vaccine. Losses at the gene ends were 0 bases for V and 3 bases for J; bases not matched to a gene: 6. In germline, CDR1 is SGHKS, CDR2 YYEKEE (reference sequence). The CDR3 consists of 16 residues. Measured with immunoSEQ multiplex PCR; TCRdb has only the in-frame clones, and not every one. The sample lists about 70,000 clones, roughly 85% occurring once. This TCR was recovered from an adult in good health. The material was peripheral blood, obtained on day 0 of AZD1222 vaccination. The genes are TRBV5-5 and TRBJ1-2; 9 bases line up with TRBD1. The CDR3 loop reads CASSLAQQGAYYGYTF. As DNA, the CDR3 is TGTGCCAGCAGCTTGGCCCAACAGGGGGCTTACTATGGCTACACCTTC.